This passage covers 16 T cell receptor beta chains from one sample sequenced in a study of blood T cell repertoires in COVID-19. This table comes from immunoSEQ multiplex PCR, and its TCRdb copy is limited to in-frame clones, with some not included. The sample shows 100,000 or so clones, around 89% of them seen only once. The source material was peripheral blood. These receptors originate from a human donor with acute or convalescent COVID-19. The donor label of this sample is uncertain.

The rearrangement links TRBV7-2 to TRBJ2-7, with 8 positions matching TRBD2. V trimming: 1 base; J trimming: 4 bases; junction bases outside the gene matches: 18. The CDR3 consists of 19 residues. Per the germline V gene, CDR1 is SGHTA and CDR2 is FQGNSA. CDR3 in DNA: TGTGCCAGCAGCTTAGGTGTAGCGGGGAAATTTACGACCCCGTACGAGCAGTACTTC. It specifies CASSLGVAGKFTTPYEQYF. Full variable domain (rest looked up from reference TRBV7-2 and TRBJ2-7): GAGVSQSPSNKVTEKGKDVELRCDPISGHTALYWYRQSLGQGLEFLIYFQGNSAPDKSGLPSDRFSAERTGGSVSTLTIQRTQQEDSAVYLCASSLGVAGKFTTPYEQYFGPGTRLTVT.

The CDR3 spells CASSVETRVSYNEQFF. DNA of the CDR3: TGTGCCAGCAGCGTTGAGACTAGAGTCTCCTACAATGAGCAGTTCTTC. The chain joins TRBV9 to TRBJ2-1, with a possible D match to TRBD2 (6 bases). Trimming took 2 bases from V and 0 from J, leaving 12 bases between them. The CDR3 spans 16 residues. Germline values: CDR1 SGDLS, CDR2 YYNGEE.

The chain combines TRBV19 with TRBJ1-4; D is possibly TRBD1 (5 bases). The CDR3 consists of 14 residues. V was cut by 6 bases and J by 0 bases, with 8 bases left in between. The germline CDR1 and CDR2 sequences are LNHDA and SQIVND (reference sequence). The CDR3: CASRRQTTNEKLFF. CDR3 coding DNA: TGTGCCAGTAGGAGACAGACAACTAATGAAAAACTGTTTTTT.

V and J are TRBV2 and TRBJ2-7; no clear D gene. Germline-derived CDR1 and CDR2 are SNHLY and FYNNEI. The CDR3 runs to 16 residues. V was cut by 4 bases and J by 0 bases, with 16 bases left in between. CDR3 bases: TGTGCCAGCAGTGTAGAGATTAGCCATGGCTCCTACGAGCAGTACTTC. It specifies CASSVEISHGSYEQYF.

This chain uses TRBV2 with TRBJ2-7, with D possibly being TRBD1 (6 bases). Germline V gene lookup returns CDR1 SNHLY and CDR2 FYNNEI. This CDR3 region has 14 residues. V shed 5 bases and J shed 6 bases, with 17 bases lying between them. The CDR3 coding sequence is TGTGCCAGCAGTTGGACAGCAGGAACGGGCGAGCAGTACTTC. It specifies CASSWTAGTGEQYF.

The gene calls are TRBV3-1 (or the pseudogene TRBV3-2) and TRBJ2-5; D perhaps matches TRBD2 (6 bases). CDR3 size: 14 residues. Between the trimmed V and J ends, which lost 2 bases and 2 bases, there was a span of 9 bases. Germline V gene sequence: CDR1 LGHDT, CDR2 YNNKEL (reference sequence). The CDR3 DNA follows: TGTGCCAGCAGCCAACGGCGGGATCAAGAGACCCAGTACTTC. Encoded protein: CASSQRRDQETQYF.

The chain couples TRBV28 to TRBJ1-6; 11 nucleotides line up with TRBD1. Germline V CDR1 and CDR2: MDHEN, SYDVKM. V was clipped by 2 bases and J by 9 bases; unmatched bases: 0. The CDR3 is 14 residues long. The CDR3 here is CASSLGTGGSPLHF. In nucleotides, the CDR3 is TGTGCCAGCAGTTTAGGGACAGGGGGTTCACCCCTCCACTTT.

This chain links TRBV6-2 or TRBV6-3 with TRBJ1-6, with D maybe TRBD1 (5 bases). Germline V lookup: CDR1 MNHEY, CDR2 SVGEGT. The CDR3 extends over 15 amino acids. V was cut by 0 bases and J by 7 bases, with 10 bases left in between. As DNA, the CDR3 is TGTGCCAGCAGTTACTCACAGGCGATCAATTCACCCCTCCACTTT. It translates to CASSYSQAINSPLHF.

The chain has TRBV3-1 (or the pseudogene TRBV3-2) and TRBJ2-3; D not resolved. V shed 4 bases and J shed 4 bases, with 9 bases lying between them. This CDR3 contains 13 residues. Per germline, CDR1 LGHDT and CDR2 YNNKEL (reference sequence). The CDR3 sequence: CASSLRLADTQYF. CDR3 in DNA: TGTGCCAGCAGCCTTAGGCTAGCAGATACGCAGTATTTT.

This sequence joins TRBV7-6 and TRBJ2-2; D unresolved. V was trimmed by 1 base and J by 0 bases, leaving 9 bases between them. Germline V CDR1 and CDR2: SGHVS, FNYEAQ. The CDR3 extends over 16 amino acids. This CDR3 reads CASSLESQANTGELFF. The CDR3 coding sequence is TGTGCCAGCAGCTTAGAGTCGCAGGCGAACACCGGGGAGCTGTTTTTT.

This clone was seen only once. The V and J genes are TRBV29-1 and TRBJ1-5; D is possibly TRBD1 (6 bases). CDR1 and CDR2 from the germline V gene are SQVTM and ANQGSEA. The CDR3 runs to 13 residues. V shed 6 bases and J shed 5 bases, with 14 bases lying between them. The CDR3 sequence: CSVVGQQDQPQHF. The CDR3 DNA reads TGCAGCGTGGTAGGACAGCAAGATCAGCCCCAGCATTTT. Full variable domain (outside the CDR3, taken from reference TRBV29-1 and TRBJ1-5): SAVISQKPSRDICQRGTSLTIQCQVDSQVTMMFWYRQQPGQSLTLIATANQGSEATYESGFVIDKFPISRPNLTFSTLTVSNMSPEDSSIYLCSVVGQQDQPQHFGDGTRLSIL.

This chain uses TRBV28 with TRBJ1-4; tentative D call: TRBD1 (6 bases). Trimming cost V 3 bases and J 4 bases, with 9 bases left between them. Germline-derived CDR1 and CDR2 are MDHEN and SYDVKM. This CDR3 is built from 14 residues. The CDR3 spells CASSLDSFNEKLFF. The CDR3 region has the DNA TGTGCCAGCAGTTTGGACAGCTTTAATGAAAAACTGTTTTTT.

The V gene is TRBV5-4, the J gene TRBJ1-2; D not certain. CDR1 SGHNT and CDR2 YYREEE come from the germline V gene (reference sequence). Trimming took off 0 bases at V and 0 bases at J, with 9 bases between the two ends. The CDR3 has 15 amino acids. The CDR3 loop reads CASSLALGANYGYTF. DNA for the CDR3: TGTGCCAGCAGCTTGGCCCTGGGAGCTAACTATGGCTACACCTTC.

The V gene is TRBV11-2, the J gene TRBJ1-1; TRBD1 is a possible D gene (5 bases). There are 14 residues in the CDR3. Germline CDR1 and CDR2: SGHAT and FQNNGV. V gave up 5 bases and J gave up 1 base, with 11 bases separating them. This CDR3 is CASSPRVANTEAFF. The DNA of the CDR3 is TGTGCCAGCAGCCCCAGGGTCGCGAACACTGAAGCTTTCTTT.

This chain joins TRBV6-6 and TRBJ1-2; a weak D match, TRBD1 (5 bases). Germline V gene lookup returns CDR1 MNHNY and CDR2 SVGAGI (reference sequence). The CDR3 spans 14 residues. Trimming cost V 4 bases and J 4 bases, with 13 bases left between them. CDR3 nucleotides: TGTGCCAGCAGTTTTACGACAGAAGTCTATGGCTACACCTTC. Translating gives CASSFTTEVYGYTF.

This clone was recorded once. V usage is TRBV20-1 and J usage is TRBJ1-2; 8 positions match TRBD1. Germline CDR1 DFQATT, CDR2 SNEGSKA (reference sequence). The CDR3 runs 14 residues. V trimming: 3 bases; J trimming: 4 bases; junction bases outside the gene matches: 7. The CDR3 protein is CSASEQGGAYGYTF. CDR3 coding DNA: TGCAGTGCTAGTGAACAGGGGGGAGCCTATGGCTACACCTTC.